This T cell receptor (beta chain) stems from a study of beta chain features in type 1 diabetes. The whole isolated RNA underwent reverse transcription, so sequencing captured expressed TCRB transcripts. Produced via immunoSEQ multiplex PCR; TCRdb's table is partial and in-frame only. The sample records about 320,000 clones, roughly 15% being singletons. CDR1 SGHTA and CDR2 FQGNSA come from the germline V gene. J lost 3 bases, V lost 1 base, and 9 bases had no gene match. There are 17 residues in the CDR3. This clone was counted between two and nine times. The sequenced sample was central memory CD4+ T cells from blood. This sequence originates from a young man in good health. This chain joins TRBV7-2 and TRBJ1-3, with 7 bases fitting TRBD1. The CDR3 bases are TGTGCCAGCAGCTTAGTTGTAGGGGGCGCATTTGGAAACACCATATATTTT. Translating it yields CASSLVVGGAFGNTIYF.